The 11 T cell receptor beta chains reported below all come from one sample, sequenced in a study of shared T cell receptors in the human thymus. The method was immunoSEQ multiplex PCR; TCRdb's version includes in-frame clones alone and lacks a portion of them. This table holds over 350,000 clones, 85% to 95% found once. Material: thymocytes. The receptors were sampled from a human donor.

The rearrangement uses TRBV11-2 and TRBJ1-5, with TRBD1 matching 9 bases. Germline assignment: CDR1 SGHAT and CDR2 FQNNGV. This CDR3 spans 15 amino acids. The junction had 9 bases not matched to a gene; V was cut back by 5 bases and J by 7 bases. CDR3 bases: TGTGCCAGCAGCGAATTACAGGGGGCCGACCAGCCCCAGCATTTT. Amino acid sequence: CASSELQGADQPQHF.

V is TRBV6-5 and J is TRBJ2-7, with D possibly TRBD2 on 5 matching bases. The CDR3 has 11 amino acids. CDR1 and CDR2 from the germline V gene are MNHEY and SVGAGI. V lost 2 bases and J 11 bases, leaving 10 bases between the germline ends. The CDR3 DNA sequence: TGTGCCAGCAGTTACGGAGGCAAAGAGTACTTC. Protein sequence: CASSYGGKEYF.

V usage is TRBV15 and J usage is TRBJ1-1, with D unresolved. Germline CDR1 is LNHNV and CDR2 is YYDKDF (reference sequence). The CDR3 has 14 amino acids. Trimming took off 3 bases at V and 0 bases at J, with 8 bases between the two ends. CDR3 region: CATSRVKMNTEAFF. The CDR3 DNA follows: TGTGCCACCAGCAGGGTCAAAATGAACACTGAAGCTTTCTTT.

This chain links TRBV15 with TRBJ1-1, with D unresolved. CDR1 and CDR2 (germline): LNHNV, YYDKDF (reference sequence). The ends were cut back, 2 bases at V and 1 base at J, with 8 bases in the middle. There are 14 residues in the CDR3. The CDR3 nucleotides are TGTGCCACCAGCAGACGAGGGTCGAACACTGAAGCTTTCTTT. As protein: CATSRRGSNTEAFF.

The J gene is TRBJ2-7, the V gene TRBV27; TRBD1 matches at 10 bases. Germline V gene data show CDR1 as MNHEY and CDR2 as SMNVEV (reference sequence). The junction had 6 bases not matched to a gene; V was cut back by 5 bases and J by 2 bases. The CDR3 runs to 15 residues. CDR3: CASSTIGTGAYEQYF. As DNA, the CDR3 is TGTGCCAGCAGTACTATTGGGACAGGGGCCTACGAGCAGTACTTC.

The CDR3 loop reads CASSLSSRTGANTGELFF. The CDR3 nucleotides are TGTGCCAGCAGTTTGTCAAGTAGGACAGGGGCGAACACCGGGGAGCTGTTTTTT. The rearrangement uses TRBV27 and TRBJ2-2, with TRBD1 matching over 9 bases. There are 18 residues in the CDR3. V gave up 3 bases and J gave up 0 bases; unmatched junction bases: 8. Germline-derived CDR1 and CDR2 are MNHEY and SMNVEV (reference sequence).

This clone has a single count. This chain joins TRBV29-1 and TRBJ1-1; 7 nucleotides agree with TRBD1. Germline trimming cut 4 bases from V and 7 bases from J; bases unmatched to any gene: 6. Germline-derived CDR1 and CDR2 are SQVTM and ANQGSEA. The CDR3 covers 12 residues. CDR3 nucleotide sequence: TGCAGCGTTGTAGGGGGCGGATATGAAGCTTTCTTT. This codes for CSVVGGGYEAFF.

The chain's CDR3 is CASSPLVKVAGGEDTQYF. CDR3 DNA sequence: TGTGCCAGCAGCCCCCTAGTTAAGGTAGCGGGAGGGGAAGATACGCAGTATTTT. The chain has TRBV7-8 and TRBJ2-3, with 11 bases lining up with TRBD2. The germline V gene has CDR1 SGHVS and CDR2 FQNEAQ. CDR3 size: 18 residues. V gave up 5 bases and J gave up 5 bases; unmatched junction bases: 15.

The chain recombines TRBV28 with TRBJ1-1; TRBD1 is a possible D gene (6 bases). This CDR3 region has 13 residues. CDR1 and CDR2 from the germline V gene are MDHEN and SYDVKM. The ends were cut back, 8 bases at V and 5 bases at J, with 15 bases in the middle. The CDR3 region is CASGHRVWTEAFF. The CDR3 nucleotides are TGTGCCAGCGGTCACAGGGTTTGGACTGAAGCTTTCTTT.

The J gene is TRBJ1-1, the V gene TRBV30; D is unresolved. Trimming took 4 bases from V and 5 from J, leaving 14 bases between them. Germline-derived CDR1 and CDR2 are GTSNPN and SVGIG (reference sequence). The CDR3 is 13 amino acids. The chain's CDR3 is CAWTEGRWTEAFF. CDR3 bases: TGTGCCTGGACGGAGGGTCGGTGGACTGAAGCTTTCTTT.

V and J are TRBV27 and TRBJ1-1; D perhaps matches TRBD1 (5 bases). Germline CDR1 reads MNHEY; CDR2 reads SMNVEV (reference sequence). V was cut by 5 bases and J by 1 base, with 14 bases left in between. CDR3 length: 15 amino acids. CDR3 loop: CASSPDRRTNTEAFF. CDR3 nucleotide sequence: TGTGCCAGCAGTCCTGACAGACGGACGAACACTGAAGCTTTCTTT.